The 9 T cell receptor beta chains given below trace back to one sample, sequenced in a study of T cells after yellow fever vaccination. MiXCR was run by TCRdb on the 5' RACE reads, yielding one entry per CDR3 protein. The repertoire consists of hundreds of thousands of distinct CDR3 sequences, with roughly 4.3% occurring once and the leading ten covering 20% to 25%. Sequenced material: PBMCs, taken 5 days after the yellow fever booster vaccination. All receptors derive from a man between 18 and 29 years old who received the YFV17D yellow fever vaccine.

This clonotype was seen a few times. The CDR3 spells CATSRDRRGYEQYV. The DNA of the CDR3 is TGTGCCACCAGCAGAGATCGGCGGGGGTACGAGCAGTACGTC. The chain is built from TRBV15 and TRBJ2-7; 7 bases are shared with TRBD2. CDR1 is LNHNV and CDR2 is YYDKDF in the germline V gene (reference sequence). The CDR3 consists of 14 residues. V lost 0 bases, J lost 4 bases, and 3 bases stayed unmatched.

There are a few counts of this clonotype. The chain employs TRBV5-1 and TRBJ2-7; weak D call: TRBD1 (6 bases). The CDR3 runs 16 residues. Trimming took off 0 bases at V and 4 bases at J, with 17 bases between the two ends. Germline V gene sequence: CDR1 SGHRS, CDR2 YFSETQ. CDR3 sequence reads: CASSLGATGEGYEQYF. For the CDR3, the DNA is TGCGCCAGCAGCTTGGGAGCGACAGGCGAGGGATACGAGCAGTACTTC.

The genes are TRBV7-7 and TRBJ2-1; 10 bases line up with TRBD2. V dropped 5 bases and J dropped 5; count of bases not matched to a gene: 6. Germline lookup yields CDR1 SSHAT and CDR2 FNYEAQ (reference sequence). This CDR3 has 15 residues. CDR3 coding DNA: TGTGCCAGCAGCCCGGGACTAGCGACCAACAATGAGCAGTTCTTC. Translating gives CASSPGLATNNEQFF.

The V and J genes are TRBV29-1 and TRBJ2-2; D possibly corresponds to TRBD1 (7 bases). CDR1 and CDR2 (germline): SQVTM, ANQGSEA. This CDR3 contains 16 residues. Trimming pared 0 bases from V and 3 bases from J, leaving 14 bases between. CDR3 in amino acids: CSVEDAARGDTGELFF. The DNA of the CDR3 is TGCAGCGTTGAAGATGCGGCCAGGGGGGACACCGGGGAGCTGTTTTTT.

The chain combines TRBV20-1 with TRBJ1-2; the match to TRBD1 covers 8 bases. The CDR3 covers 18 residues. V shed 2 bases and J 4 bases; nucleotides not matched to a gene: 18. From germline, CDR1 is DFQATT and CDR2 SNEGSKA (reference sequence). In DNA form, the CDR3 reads TGCAGTGCTAGATCTAAAGGGACAGGAGGCCATGAGGGCTATGGCTACACCTTC. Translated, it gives CSARSKGTGGHEGYGYTF.

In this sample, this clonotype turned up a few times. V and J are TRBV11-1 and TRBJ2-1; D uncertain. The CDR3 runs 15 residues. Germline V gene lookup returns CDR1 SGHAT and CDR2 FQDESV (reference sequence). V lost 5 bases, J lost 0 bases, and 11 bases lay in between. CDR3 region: CASSPDVSSYNEQFF. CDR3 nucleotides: TGTGCCAGCAGCCCGGACGTCAGCTCCTACAATGAGCAGTTCTTC.

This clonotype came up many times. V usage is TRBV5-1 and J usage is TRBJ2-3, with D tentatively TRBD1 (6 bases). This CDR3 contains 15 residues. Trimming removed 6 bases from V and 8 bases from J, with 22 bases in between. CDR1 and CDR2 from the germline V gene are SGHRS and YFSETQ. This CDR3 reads CASKPVQGPHGTQYF. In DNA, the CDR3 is TGCGCCAGCAAACCCGTACAGGGACCCCATGGTACGCAGTATTTT.

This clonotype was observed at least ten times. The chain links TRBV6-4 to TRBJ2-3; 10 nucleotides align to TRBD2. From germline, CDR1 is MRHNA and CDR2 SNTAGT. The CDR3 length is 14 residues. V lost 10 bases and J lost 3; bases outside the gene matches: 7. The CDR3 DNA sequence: TGTGCCACTTCCAAGCGGGGGGGAACAGATACGCAGTATTTT. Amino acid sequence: CATSKRGGTDTQYF.

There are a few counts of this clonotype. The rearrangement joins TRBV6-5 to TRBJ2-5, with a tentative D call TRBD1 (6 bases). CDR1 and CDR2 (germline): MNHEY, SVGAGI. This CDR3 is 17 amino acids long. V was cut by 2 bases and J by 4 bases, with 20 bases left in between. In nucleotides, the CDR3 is TGTGCCAGCAGTTACGGCCAGTGGGCCTTGGGGGCAGAGACCCAGTACTTC. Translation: CASSYGQWALGAETQYF.